The clone carrying this T cell receptor beta chain was seen only a few times. Antigen: not known. V lost 0 bases and J lost 2; bases outside the gene matches: 3. The length of the CDR3 is 16 residues. Per the germline V gene, CDR1 is SGHDN and CDR2 is FVKESK. This entry belongs to a study of T cell repertoires in cytomegalovirus infection. Overall study context: Indicated by public TCR beta signatures were CMV infection and matching HLA type.

Study results and caveats: CMV carriers with the relevant HLA were identified by cumulative public TCR beta family frequency. CMV-specific TCR beta clonotypes restricted by HLA-C were the ones dominating the ex vivo response.

TCRdb re-called the reads through MiXCR, storing one row per CDR3 protein. This sample yields roughly 300,000 distinct CDR3 sequences, of which over 7.5% are seen a single time; 3.5% to 4.5% belongs to the top ten. The chain uses TRBV14 and TRBJ2-2; TRBD1 agrees at 7 bases. Source material: PBMCs. The sequence was collected from a human donor in good health (CMV status not recorded). Some clones in this sample may be carry-over from other donors' samples. The CDR3 DNA is TGTGCCAGCAGCCAAGAAGGGACAGCTAACACCGGGGAGCTGTTTTTT. This encodes CASSQEGTANTGELFF.